This TCR beta chain was recovered during a study of technical replicates of blood from a handful of donors. Profiling relied on immunoSEQ multiplex PCR, and the TCRdb table lists in-frame clones only, not all of them. The top ten clones hold about 0.3% of a sample with about 100,000 clones, 95% of them seen once. There are 14 residues in the CDR3. With V trimmed by 9 bases and J by 0 bases, 7 bases remained unmatched. Germline CDR1 is LNHDA and CDR2 is SQIVND (reference sequence). The sample comprised T cells isolated from PBMCs. This sequence was found in a human donor in good health. The chain links TRBV19 to TRBJ1-2; 7 bases are shared with TRBD1. The CDR3 spells CASRDSLSNYGYTF. The CDR3 nucleotides read TGTGCCAGCCGGGACAGTCTTTCTAACTATGGCTACACCTTC.